This TCR beta chain was sequenced in a study of shared clonotypes between healthy human individuals. The V gene end was trimmed by 0 bases and the J gene end by 2 bases; junction bases not matched to a gene: 3. The germline V gene encodes CDR1 MNHNY and CDR2 SVGAGI (reference sequence). The CDR3 length is 16 residues. Profiled with immunoSEQ multiplex PCR; TCRdb holds only in-frame clones, not every one. Seen here are more than 2,000,000 clones, over 85% observed once, and the top ten hold over 0.12%. The clonotype comes from a man younger than 35 in good health. The specimen sequenced was naive CD4+ T cells sorted from blood. This sample's subset: CD45RA+ positively selected. The gene calls are TRBV6-6 and TRBJ1-3; 8 positions match TRBD1. CDR3 region: CASSYSDRVPGNTIYF. CDR3 DNA: TGTGCCAGCAGTTACTCGGACAGGGTCCCTGGAAACACCATATATTTT.